A single TCR beta chain is shown here with its context. Sequencing used immunoSEQ multiplex PCR; TCRdb keeps in-frame clones, though not all of them. The table shows under 250,000 clones, with 92% occurring only once. There are 13 residues in the CDR3. The V end was cut by 1 base, the J end by 8 bases, with 11 bases between. CDR1 is MDHEN, CDR2 SYDVKM, per germline. This entry comes from a study of blood T cell repertoires in COVID-19. The clonotype comes from a man aged 25-40 years with acute or convalescent COVID-19. The V call is TRBV28, the J call TRBJ2-5; no firm D call. The specimen sequenced was peripheral blood. CDR3 residues: CASSLFSSETQYF. In nucleotides, the CDR3 is TGTGCCAGCAGTTTATTTAGCTCAGAAACCCAGTACTTC.